The table lists the clone carrying this TCR beta chain with a few counts. As yet, its antigen is unknown. MiXCR was run by TCRdb on the reads, yielding one entry per CDR3 protein. The data show fewer than 300,000 distinct CDR3 sequences, 20% to 30% seen once. These data come from a study of T cell repertoires in cytomegalovirus infection. Study-wide results and limits: HLA-C-restricted CMV-specific TCR beta clonotypes prevailed in the ex vivo response. Cumulated frequencies of public TCR beta families served to identify carriers of CMV plus the relevant HLA.

This CDR3 contains 14 residues. The germline V and J ends were trimmed by 4 bases and 1 base, with 10 bases remaining between them. Looked up from germline, CDR1 is KGHSH and CDR2 is LQKENI. The V gene is TRBV18, the J gene TRBJ1-1; D gene unclear. The sequenced sample consisted of PBMCs. The source of this sequence is a human donor in good health (CMV status not recorded). Some clones in this sample may be carry-over from other donors' samples. The CDR3 loop reads CASSQGGRNTEAFF. The CDR3 region has the DNA TGTGCCAGCTCACAAGGAGGAAGGAACACTGAAGCTTTCTTT.